One and the same sample provided the 3 T cell receptor beta chains below, sequenced in a study of T cells in localized non-small cell lung cancer. This table comes from immunoSEQ multiplex PCR, and its TCRdb copy is limited to in-frame clones, with some not included. The data show approximately 45,000 clones, around 86% seen once. Sequences were derived from peripheral blood mononuclear cells, sampled before any cancer treatment. The receptor source for this set is a man between 35 and 75 years old with stage III lung adenocarcinoma.

This clone was recorded many times. The rearrangement links TRBV15 to TRBJ2-6, with D perhaps assigned TRBD1 or TRBD2 (5 bases each). The CDR3 loop spans 20 amino acids. Per germline, CDR1 LNHNV and CDR2 YYDKDF (reference sequence). The V and J ends lost 1 base and 0 bases respectively, with 19 bases between them. The CDR3 bases are TGTGCCACCAGCAGAGTTTGGGACGGAATTAGGTTCTCTGGGGCCAACGTCCTGACTTTC. Protein product: CATSRVWDGIRFSGANVLTF.

This clone was found a few times. The chain recombines TRBV15 with TRBJ2-5; D is unresolved. The CDR3 is made up of 13 amino acids. The germline gives CDR1 LNHNV, CDR2 YYDKDF (reference sequence). Deletions cut 3 bases from V and 5 bases from J, with 10 bases between. CDR3 residues: CATSREFRETQYF. The CDR3 bases are TGTGCCACCAGCAGGGAGTTTAGGGAGACCCAGTACTTC.

The chain links TRBV14 to TRBJ1-1; D is possibly TRBD1 (5 bases). Trimming cost V 3 bases and J 6 bases, with 14 bases left between them. Germline CDR1 reads SGHDN; CDR2 reads FVKESK. This CDR3 has 14 residues. This chain's CDR3 is CASSQRTMSAEAFF. CDR3 bases: TGTGCCAGCAGCCAGAGGACAATGAGCGCTGAAGCTTTCTTT.